The T cell receptor beta chain under discussion was sequenced for a study of response to subunit inactivated influenza vaccine. TCRdb re-called the RT-PCR reads with MiXCR, one entry per CDR3 protein. The sample shows around 650,000 distinct CDR3 sequences, 15% to 17% of them seen only once. CDR1 and CDR2 from the germline V gene are SGHRS and YFSETQ. This CDR3 comprises 12 residues. Study findings and constraints: The authors put forward the suggestion that each seasonal influenza vaccination may bring in only a limited number of new T cells.

In regard to this clonotype: The antigen is undetermined. Compared with germline, one end of the junction differs, possibly owing to a read error.

The rearrangement uses TRBV5-1 and TRBJ2-1; unclear D gene. The sample consisted of PBMCs from blood, taken about 11 days after vaccination. The receptor comes from a man aged 45-65 years who received an inactivated influenza vaccine. This CDR3 is CDSSPAYNEQFF. DNA of the CDR3: TGCGACAGCAGCCCCGCCTACAATGAGCAGTTCTTC.